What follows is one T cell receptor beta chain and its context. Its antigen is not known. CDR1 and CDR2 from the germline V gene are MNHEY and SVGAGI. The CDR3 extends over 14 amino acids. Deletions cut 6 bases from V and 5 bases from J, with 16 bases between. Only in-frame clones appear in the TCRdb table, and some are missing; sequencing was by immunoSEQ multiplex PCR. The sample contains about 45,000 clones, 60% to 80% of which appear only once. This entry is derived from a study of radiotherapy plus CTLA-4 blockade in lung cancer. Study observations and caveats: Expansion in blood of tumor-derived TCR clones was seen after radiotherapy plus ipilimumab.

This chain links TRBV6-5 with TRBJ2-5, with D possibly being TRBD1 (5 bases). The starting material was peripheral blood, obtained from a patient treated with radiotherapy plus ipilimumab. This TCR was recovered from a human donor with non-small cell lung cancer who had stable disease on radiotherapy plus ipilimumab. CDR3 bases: TGTGCCAGCAGCCCCCAGGGTTTCGAGGAGACCCAGTACTTC. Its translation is CASSPQGFEETQYF.